This T cell receptor beta chain was retrieved from a study of regulatory T cells in long-lasting Graves disease. Construction of TCR beta libraries relied on iRepertoire HTBI primers and on Arm-PCR targeting CDR3 regions. TCRdb itself ran the multiplex PCR reads through MiXCR, one entry per CDR3 protein. The data show 540,000 or so distinct CDR3 sequences, approximately 12% seen once. Germline loops: CDR1 MGHRA, CDR2 YSYEKL. The V gene end was trimmed by 11 bases and the J gene end by 2 bases; junction bases not matched to a gene: 20. This CDR3 spans 17 amino acids. In the case of this clonotype: Its antigen is still unknown.

Study results and caveats: There were preferences for TRBV28, TRBJ1-2 and TRBJ2-5 in persistent disease.

As for time point: newly diagnosed GD, antithyroid drugs for less than 3 months. PBMC-derived RNA was used for the TCR library. American Thyroid Association guidelines defined how Graves' disease was diagnosed. These data also formed part of another study, on T cells in Graves' hyperthyroidism and ophthalmopathy. That report adds: HTBI primers drove first-round RT-PCR of the TCR CDR3.

The source is a man aged 25-45 years with Graves disease. Sample: peripheral blood mononuclear cells (PBMCs), taken at new diagnosis, from a patient treated with antithyroid drugs. The gene calls are TRBV4-1 and TRBJ2-7, with 8 bases fitting TRBD2. The CDR3 loop reads CAGRHQVEAGVPYEQYF. DNA for the CDR3: TGCGCCGGAAGGCACCAAGTGGAAGCGGGAGTCCCCTACGAGCAGTACTTC.